The next 7 T cell receptor beta chains were all read from a single sample in a study of cytomegalovirus exposure and HLA in healthy donors. With 60 Vbeta and 13 Jbeta primers, the PCR was carried out. Assay: immunoSEQ multiplex PCR; the TCRdb copy retains only in-frame clones and omits some. The sample yields some 170,000 clones, around 80% seen once. The source material was PBMCs. The receptors were sampled from a woman aged 30 to 39 in good health and CMV-seropositive.

DNA of the CDR3: TGTGCCAGCAGCGGACGAGCGGGGGGCCGATATTACAATGAGCAGTTCTTC. Its translation: CASSGRAGGRYYNEQFF. The genes are TRBV7-3 and TRBJ2-1, with 9 positions matching TRBD2. Germline CDR1 and CDR2: SGHTA and FQGTGA. With V trimmed by 5 bases and J by 4 bases, 12 bases remained unmatched. The CDR3 totals 17 residues.

The chain has TRBV9 and TRBJ2-1; possible D gene TRBD1, 6 bases. The V end was cut by 0 bases, the J end by 5 bases, with 12 bases between. Germline V gives CDR1 SGDLS, CDR2 YYNGEE. The CDR3 sequence is 15 residues long. CDR3 DNA sequence: TGTGCCAGCAGCGTAGACCCCAGGGGTGACAATGAGCAGTTCTTC. Its protein is CASSVDPRGDNEQFF.

The chain uses TRBV4-1 and TRBJ2-7, with D possibly matching TRBD2 (5 bases). Looked up from germline, CDR1 is MGHRA and CDR2 is YSYEKL. Trimming removed 4 bases from V and 2 bases from J, with 9 bases in between. CDR3 length: 13 amino acids. In DNA form, the CDR3 reads TGCGCCAGCAGCCCCCGGACTGCCTACGAGCAGTACTTC. Translation gives CASSPRTAYEQYF.

The chain couples TRBV6-1 to TRBJ1-2; TRBD1 agrees at 12 bases. The CDR3 spans 15 residues. Germline V gene lookup returns CDR1 MNHNS and CDR2 SASEGT. The junction had 2 bases not matched to a gene; V was cut back by 3 bases and J by 3 bases. The chain's CDR3 is CASSEGTGGDYGYTF. The CDR3 DNA is TGTGCCAGCAGTGAGGGGACAGGGGGCGACTATGGCTACACCTTC.

The chain joins TRBV2 to TRBJ2-3; a weak D match, TRBD1 (6 bases). Trimming removed 10 bases at V and 8 bases at J, with 13 bases between. The CDR3 has 11 amino acids. CDR1 and CDR2 from the germline V gene are SNHLY and FYNNEI. CDR3 amino acids: CAITGSGTQYF. CDR3 nucleotide sequence: TGTGCCATAACAGGGTCAGGTACGCAGTATTTT.

The chain uses TRBV15 and TRBJ2-1; the match to TRBD2 covers 8 bases. Germline V lookup: CDR1 LNHNV, CDR2 YYDKDF (reference sequence). J gave up 2 bases and V 2 bases, and 5 bases lay outside the gene matches. There are 16 residues in the CDR3. Written as DNA, the CDR3 is TGTGCCACCAGCAGAAGTTCGGGGGGGGCCTACAATGAGCAGTTCTTC. This gives the protein CATSRSSGGAYNEQFF.

The rearrangement uses TRBV29-1 and TRBJ2-3; 8 bases fit TRBD1. CDR1 and CDR2 (germline): SQVTM, ANQGSEA. The ends lost 7 bases at V and 8 bases at J; junction bases unmatched: 14. The CDR3 has 14 amino acids. The CDR3 DNA reads as TGCAGCGCCAGGGGGGCAGGGGGCTTGGGTACGCAGTATTTT. This encodes CSARGAGGLGTQYF.